One sample yielded the 25 T cell receptor beta chains listed below, sequenced in a study of CDR3 diversity in severe acne. Each CDR3 protein is one row after TCRdb ran MiXCR on the PCR reads. The repertoire includes about 97,000 distinct CDR3 sequences, 51% of them detected once, and around 12% sits in the top ten. Sequenced: blood. Source of these receptors: a male donor with acne.

This clonotype was found many times. An end of the junction does not agree with germline; a read error may underlie this. The chain is built from TRBV20-1 and TRBJ1-1; no clear D. CDR1 is DFQATT and CDR2 is SNEGSKA in the germline V gene (reference sequence). This CDR3 spans 12 amino acids. CDR3 protein: CSARGGLTEAFF. In DNA form, the CDR3 reads TGCAGTGCGAGAGGAGGGCTCACTGAAGCTTTCTTT.

This clonotype was recorded many times. The chain joins TRBV7-2 to TRBJ2-5, with D perhaps matching TRBD2 (6 bases). Trimming left V 5 bases short and J 1 base short, with 17 bases between. CDR1 and CDR2 from the germline V gene are SGHTA and FQGNSA. CDR3 length: 16 amino acids. CDR3 DNA sequence: TGTGCCAGCAGCCCCCCGTCGTTGGGGGGCCAAGAGACCCAGTACTTC. It specifies CASSPPSLGGQETQYF.

The genes are TRBV13 and TRBJ2-1, with 7 bases fitting TRBD1. Per the germline V gene, CDR1 is PRHDT and CDR2 is FYEKMQ (reference sequence). The trim removed 5 bases at V and 4 bases at J, leaving 14 bases unmatched. The CDR3 extends over 17 amino acids. Here the CDR3 reads CASSLNPATGYYNEQFF. Here the CDR3 DNA reads TGTGCCAGCAGCCTAAACCCCGCGACAGGGTATTACAATGAGCAGTTCTTC.

Ten or more counts support this clonotype. Relative to the germline gene, one junction end is altered; a read error may explain this. The chain recombines TRBV20-1 with TRBJ2-2; 9 bases fit TRBD2. The CDR3 is made up of 18 amino acids. Germline CDR1 is DFQATT and CDR2 is SNEGSKA (reference sequence). DNA of the CDR3: TGCAGTGCCAGAGGGGGGGTTGGCGGGAGGGTGGGCACCGGGGAGCTGTTTTTT. This sequence encodes CSARGGVGGRVGTGELFF.

The genes are TRBV10-1 and TRBJ2-7; possible D gene TRBD1, 6 bases. Germline lookup yields CDR1 WNHNN and CDR2 SYGVQD (reference sequence). This CDR3 spans 15 amino acids. V lost 6 bases to trimming and J lost 3 bases, with 18 bases between them. Here the CDR3 reads CASSGTIGLGYEQYF. The CDR3 DNA follows: TGCGCCAGCAGCGGGACAATCGGCTTAGGCTACGAGCAGTACTTC.

As regards this clonotype: One junction end disagrees with the germline gene, perhaps due to a read error. V gene TRBV20-1 combines with J gene TRBJ2-7; 15 bases align to TRBD2. The CDR3 totals 15 residues. Germline V gene sequence: CDR1 DFQATT, CDR2 SNEGSKA (reference sequence). CDR3 in amino acids: CSARGLAGGLGEQYF. CDR3 sequence (DNA): TGCAGTGCCAGAGGACTAGCGGGAGGGCTGGGAGAGCAGTACTTC.

This chain joins TRBV10-1 and TRBJ2-7; D assignment may be TRBD1 or TRBD2 (5 bases each). This CDR3 is built from 15 residues. The V end was cut by 3 bases, the J end by 1 base, with 13 bases between. The germline gives CDR1 WNHNN, CDR2 SYGVQD (reference sequence). This CDR3 reads CASSENRDGSYEQYF. In DNA, the CDR3 is TGCGCCAGCAGTGAAAATCGGGACGGTTCCTACGAGCAGTACTTC.

This clonotype was seen more than once but under ten times. The chain employs TRBV6-1 and TRBJ1-5, with D possibly TRBD1 on 5 matching bases. The CDR3 loop spans 15 amino acids. The germline V gene has CDR1 MNHNS and CDR2 SASEGT. The V and J ends lost 2 bases and 1 base respectively, with 9 bases between them. The chain's CDR3 is CASSELEGSNQPQHF. CDR3 in DNA: TGTGCCAGCAGTGAATTGGAGGGGAGCAATCAGCCCCAGCATTTT.

The CDR3 loop is CASSDRWTGANTEAFF. In nucleotides, the CDR3 is TGTGCCAGCAGTGACCGATGGACAGGGGCAAACACTGAAGCTTTCTTT. The chain links TRBV6-1 to TRBJ1-1; TRBD1 agrees at 9 bases. CDR3 length: 16 amino acids. The V gene's germline CDR1 is MNHNS and CDR2 SASEGT. J was trimmed by 2 bases and V by 3 bases; bases with no gene match: 7.

V and J are TRBV10-3 and TRBJ1-3, with D unresolved. The CDR3 covers 14 residues. V dropped 2 bases and J dropped 1 base, with 6 bases sitting between them. CDR1 and CDR2 from the germline V gene are ENHRY and SYGVKD. In DNA form, the CDR3 reads TGTGCCATCAGTGAGGTCGGTTCTGGAAACACCATATATTTT. Protein: CAISEVGSGNTIYF.

The rearrangement links TRBV20-1 to TRBJ2-1; TRBD2 matches 14 bases. CDR3 length: 15 residues. The germline V gene encodes CDR1 DFQATT and CDR2 SNEGSKA (reference sequence). Trimming at V came to 6 bases and at J to 10 bases, leaving 11 bases not matched to a gene. The CDR3 coding sequence is TGCAGTGCCCGCAGACTAGCGGGAGGGTCGTGGGAGCAGTTCTTC. This translates into CSARRLAGGSWEQFF.

Concerning this clonotype: This clone may be a read error of a much larger clone one base away. The rearrangement joins TRBV7-2 to TRBJ2-2; TRBD2 is a possible D gene (5 bases). Germline values: CDR1 SGHTA, CDR2 FQGNSA. This CDR3 contains 14 residues. DNA of the CDR3: TGTGCCAGCAGCTTAGCCTGGAACACCGGGGAGCTGTCTTTT. Its translation: CASSLAWNTGELSF.

This chain links TRBV20-1 with TRBJ1-5; D is possibly TRBD1 (6 bases). V gave up 6 bases and J gave up 0 bases, with 12 bases separating them. CDR1 and CDR2 from the germline V gene are DFQATT and SNEGSKA (reference sequence). This CDR3 is 14 amino acids long. The CDR3 nucleotides are TGCAGTGCCCCGACAGGCGATAGCAATCAGCCCCAGCATTTT. It translates to CSAPTGDSNQPQHF.

Only one count was recorded for this clonotype. The chain joins TRBV6-5 to TRBJ1-3; D is undetermined. Trimming left V 11 bases short and J 0 bases short, with 5 bases between. The CDR3 sequence is 11 residues long. CDR1 is MNHEY and CDR2 is SVGAGI in the germline V gene. CDR3 nucleotides: TGTGCCGCGGGCTCTGGAAACACCATATATTTT. Amino acid sequence: CAAGSGNTIYF.

This clonotype was detected only a few times. The rearrangement joins TRBV4-2 to TRBJ1-1; D uncertain. Germline lookup yields CDR1 LGHNA and CDR2 YNFKEQ. Trimming removed 0 bases from V and 2 bases from J, with 7 bases in between. This CDR3 is 14 amino acids long. The DNA of the CDR3 is TGTGCCAGCAGCCAAGATCCCAGAAACACTGAAGCTTTCTTT. Its translation: CASSQDPRNTEAFF.

Comment on this clonotype: Its ends do not fully match the called genes, so a read error is possible. The V and J genes are TRBV19 and TRBJ2-3; no reliable D call. CDR1 and CDR2 from the germline V gene are LNHDA and SQIVND (reference sequence). The CDR3 runs to 13 residues. The CDR3 region is CASGIARADTQYF. The CDR3, as DNA: TGTGCCAGTGGTATAGCACGCGCAGATACGCAGTATTTT.

This chain links TRBV10-2 with TRBJ2-7, with 7 bases identical to TRBD1. The CDR3 is 15 amino acids. Trimming removed 5 bases from V and 3 bases from J; junction bases left unmatched: 10. The germline V gene has CDR1 WSHSY and CDR2 SAAADI. CDR3 nucleotide sequence: TGCGCCAGCAGTACTCCGACAGGGCCCTTCTACGAGCAGTACTTC. This codes for CASSTPTGPFYEQYF.

This clonotype was seen at least ten times. The chain has TRBV3-1 and TRBJ2-1, with 12 bases lining up with TRBD2. Germline lookup yields CDR1 LGHDT and CDR2 YNNKEL (reference sequence). This CDR3 is built from 17 residues. V shed 4 bases, J shed 4 bases, and the junction held 8 bases outside the gene matches. The CDR3 nucleotides read TGTGCCAGCAGCCTCTGGACTAGCGGGATGCGATACAATGAGCAGTTCTTC. It encodes CASSLWTSGMRYNEQFF.

The CDR3 sequence is CAITLRWTSTDTQYF. For the CDR3, the DNA is TGTGCCATCACCCTGAGGTGGACTAGCACAGATACGCAGTATTTT. This chain joins TRBV10-3 and TRBJ2-3; maybe TRBD2 (5 bases). Germline CDR1 and CDR2: ENHRY and SYGVKD. The CDR3 totals 15 residues. Trimming took off 7 bases at V and 0 bases at J, with 14 bases between the two ends.

A word on this clonotype: One base away lies a much larger clone, so this may be a sequencing read error. V gene TRBV25-1 combines with J gene TRBJ1-2; unclear D gene. The CDR3 is 13 amino acids. The V end was cut by 4 bases, the J end by 8 bases, with 14 bases between. Germline CDR1 reads MGHDK; CDR2 reads SYGVNS. DNA of the CDR3: TGTGCCAGCAGTGCAGAGAAATCGGAGGGCTACACCTTC. It yields the protein CASSAEKSEGYTF.

This clonotype was seen more than once but under ten times. A read error is likely, as this CDR3 ends without the conserved phenylalanine or tryptophan. It is unclear where the CDR3 begins or ends on the DNA, so no DNA is shown, and the CDR3 is as TCRdb lists it. The chain couples TRBV7-3 to TRBJ2-2; the tabulated D call, TRBD1, remains unverified against the DNA. The CDR3 extends over 19 residues, inclusive of both ends. Germline CDR1 and CDR2: SGHTA and FQGTGA. CDR3 amino acids: CASRSLVLGGTLEHRGAVV.

A few counts support this clonotype. The V and J genes are TRBV29-1 and TRBJ1-1; D is possibly TRBD1 (6 bases). V was clipped by 4 bases and J by 3 bases, with 15 bases between them. The CDR3 is 14 residues long. Germline loops: CDR1 SQVTM, CDR2 ANQGSEA. As DNA, the CDR3 is TGCAGCGTTGGCGGGGGGCCAGGTGACACTGAAGCTTTCTTT. This translates into CSVGGGPGDTEAFF.

Many counts were recorded for this clonotype. V gene TRBV20-1 combines with J gene TRBJ1-2; D is unresolved. V was clipped by 3 bases and J by 0 bases, with 8 bases between them. There are 13 residues in the CDR3. Per the germline V gene, CDR1 is DFQATT and CDR2 is SNEGSKA (reference sequence). Here the CDR3 DNA reads TGCAGTGCTAGGCACAGTTCTAACTATGGCTACACCTTC. Its translation is CSARHSSNYGYTF.

The V and J genes are TRBV29-1 and TRBJ2-7; 8 bases are shared with TRBD1. Germline CDR1 reads SQVTM; CDR2 reads ANQGSEA. The CDR3 spans 12 residues. Germline trimming cut 6 bases from V and 5 bases from J; bases unmatched to any gene: 6. This CDR3 reads CSVVDRVNEQYF. DNA of the CDR3: TGCAGCGTGGTGGACAGGGTGAACGAGCAGTACTTC.

As regards this clonotype: Possible read error: a much larger clone is one base away. V usage is TRBV4-2 and J usage is TRBJ2-7; 8 bases line up with TRBD2. V dropped 3 bases and J dropped 5; count of bases not matched to a gene: 9. CDR1 is LGHNA and CDR2 is YNFKEQ in the germline V gene. The CDR3 is made up of 15 amino acids. The CDR3 DNA follows: TGTGCCAGCAGCCAGCTAGCGGGCGAGAACCACGAGCAGTACTTC. Amino acid sequence: CASSQLAGENHEQYF.